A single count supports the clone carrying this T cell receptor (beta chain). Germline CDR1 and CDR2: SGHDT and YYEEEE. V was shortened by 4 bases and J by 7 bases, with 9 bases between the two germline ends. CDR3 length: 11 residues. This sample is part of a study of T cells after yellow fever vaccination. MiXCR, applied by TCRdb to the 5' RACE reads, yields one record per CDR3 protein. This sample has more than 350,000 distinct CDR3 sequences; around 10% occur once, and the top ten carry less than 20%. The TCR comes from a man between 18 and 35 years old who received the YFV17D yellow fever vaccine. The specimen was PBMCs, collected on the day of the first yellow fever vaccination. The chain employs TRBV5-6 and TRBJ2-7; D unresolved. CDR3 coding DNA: TGTGCCAGCAGCCGGAGTGGGGAGCAGTACTTC. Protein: CASSRSGEQYF.